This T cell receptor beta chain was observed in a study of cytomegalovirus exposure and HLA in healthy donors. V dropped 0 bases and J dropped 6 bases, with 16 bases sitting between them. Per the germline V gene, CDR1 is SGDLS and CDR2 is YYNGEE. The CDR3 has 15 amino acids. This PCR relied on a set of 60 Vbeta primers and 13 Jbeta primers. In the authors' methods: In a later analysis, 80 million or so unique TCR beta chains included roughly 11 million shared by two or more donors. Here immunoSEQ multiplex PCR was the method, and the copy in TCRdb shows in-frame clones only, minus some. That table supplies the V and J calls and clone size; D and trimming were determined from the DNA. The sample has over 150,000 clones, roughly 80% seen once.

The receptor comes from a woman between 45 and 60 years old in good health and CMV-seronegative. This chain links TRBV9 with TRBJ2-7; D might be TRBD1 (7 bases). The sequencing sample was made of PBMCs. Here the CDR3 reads CASSVAGGGAGEQYF. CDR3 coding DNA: TGTGCCAGCAGCGTAGCCGGAGGGGGCGCGGGCGAGCAGTACTTC.